The 10 T cell receptor beta chains below all came from one sample that was sequenced in a study of T cell changes during pregnancy in multiple sclerosis. Libraries were prepared by immunoSEQ multiplex PCR; TCRdb keeps only in-frame clonotypes and omits some of them. The repertoire holds some 120,000 clones, with 90% to 95% as singletons. The sequencing used peripheral blood, collected before pregnancy. The source is a female donor with multiple sclerosis, enrolled in a pregnancy study.

This chain uses TRBV27 with TRBJ1-6, with a weak D call TRBD1 (5 bases). This CDR3 contains 15 residues. The V and J ends lost 5 bases and 11 bases respectively, with 19 bases between them. Germline V gene sequence: CDR1 MNHEY, CDR2 SMNVEV (reference sequence). The CDR3 nucleotides read TGTGCCAGCAGTGTCGGGGTGGGGGGTGATCCACCCCTCCACTTT. This gives the protein CASSVGVGGDPPLHF.

This chain uses TRBV6-5 with TRBJ2-7; maybe TRBD1 (6 bases). There are 13 residues in the CDR3. The germline V gene encodes CDR1 MNHEY and CDR2 SVGAGI. The V end lost 5 bases, the J end lost 0 bases, and 8 bases lay between the germline ends. This CDR3 is CASSRDISYEQYF. CDR3 coding DNA: TGTGCCAGCAGTCGGGACATCTCCTACGAGCAGTACTTC.

The chain links TRBV15 to TRBJ2-3, with 8 bases aligning to TRBD2. With 9 bases clipped from V and 0 bases from J, the junction kept 8 bases outside the gene matches. CDR3 size: 15 residues. Germline V lookup: CDR1 LNHNV, CDR2 YYDKDF (reference sequence). CDR3 in amino acids: CATARGGPSTDTQYF. CDR3 sequence (DNA): TGTGCCACAGCCCGCGGGGGGCCTAGCACAGATACGCAGTATTTT.

The chain joins TRBV19 to TRBJ2-3, with 10 bases that match TRBD2. Per the germline V gene, CDR1 is LNHDA and CDR2 is SQIVND (reference sequence). The trim removed 2 bases at V and 5 bases at J, leaving 1 base unmatched. The CDR3 runs 14 residues. CDR3 nucleotide sequence: TGTGCCAGTAGTATACTAGCGGGAGTAGATACGCAGTATTTT. This translates into CASSILAGVDTQYF.

A few counts support this clone. J is TRBJ2-7 and V is TRBV6-5; 10 bases map to TRBD2. Losses at the gene ends were 5 bases for V and 7 bases for J; bases not matched to a gene: 5. Germline-derived CDR1 and CDR2 are MNHEY and SVGAGI. The CDR3 is made up of 13 amino acids. The chain's CDR3 is CASSPGLAMEQYF. As DNA, the CDR3 is TGTGCCAGCAGTCCGGGACTAGCGATGGAGCAGTACTTC.

CDR3 DNA: TGCGCCAGCAGCTTGGTGCCTGGCGGGCAGGGAGGGCCCTACGAGCAGTACTTC. Its protein is CASSLVPGGQGGPYEQYF. The chain has TRBV5-1 and TRBJ2-7; TRBD2 matches at 7 bases. Germline lookup yields CDR1 SGHRS and CDR2 YFSETQ. This CDR3 is built from 18 residues. Trimming took 0 bases from V and 2 from J; bases not matched to a gene: 14.

The rearrangement joins TRBV5-1 to TRBJ1-3; D is ambiguous. The CDR3 contains 16 residues. The V gene's germline CDR1 is SGHRS and CDR2 YFSETQ. V was trimmed by 0 bases and J by 0 bases, leaving 10 bases between them. The CDR3: CASSLDSQGSGNTIYF. The CDR3 region has the DNA TGCGCCAGCAGCTTGGACAGCCAAGGCTCTGGAAACACCATATATTTT.

The CDR3 coding sequence is TGTGCCAGCAGCTTTCTCTCGGGAACTGAAGCTTTCTTT. This translates into CASSFLSGTEAFF. V gene TRBV5-8 combines with J gene TRBJ1-1; D remains unclear. The CDR3 has 13 amino acids. Germline CDR1 and CDR2: SGHTS and YDEGEE. With 2 bases removed from V and 5 bases from J, the gap between germline ends came to 10 bases.

The chain joins TRBV30 to TRBJ2-7, with D possibly matching TRBD2 (5 bases). The length of the CDR3 is 15 residues. V was pared by 3 bases and J by 2 bases, with 17 bases between. Germline V gene sequence: CDR1 GTSNPN, CDR2 SVGIG (reference sequence). In DNA, the CDR3 is TGTGCCTGGAGGGCGGAGGATTTGCAACCCTACGAGCAGTACTTC. It codes for CAWRAEDLQPYEQYF.

This chain connects TRBV7-3 to TRBJ2-1; 7 positions agree with TRBD1. CDR3 length equals 18 residues. Trimming removed 5 bases from V and 0 bases from J; junction bases left unmatched: 13. Germline-derived CDR1 and CDR2 are SGHTA and FQGTGA. This CDR3 is CASSPIPQGLGSYNEQFF. For the CDR3, the DNA is TGTGCCAGCAGCCCCATCCCACAGGGGCTAGGCTCCTACAATGAGCAGTTCTTC.